The 9 T cell receptor beta chains below come from one sample, sequenced in a study of shared clonotypes between healthy human individuals (dated by TCRdb to about 2020). Library construction relied on the immunoSEQ multiplex PCR assay. Not all clones reach the TCRdb copy of this immuneACCESS table, which keeps in-frame sequences only. Checked studies attribute under half of the gap to unresolved V genes and leave the rest unexplained. This sample gives some 550,000 clones in total; 97% of them show up just once. The top ten clones comprise around 0.057% of the sample. The specimen sequenced was naive CD4+ T cells sorted from blood. This sample's cell subset or site label indicates: CD45RA+ positively selected. The receptors derive from a woman aged 30 to 39 in good health.

The chain joins TRBV12-2 to TRBJ2-1; the listed D gene, TRBD2, was not tested against the DNA. TRBV12-2 is a pseudogene locus. There are 11 residues in the CDR3. The CDR3 is CASRLGRPILF. Here the CDR3 DNA reads TGTGCAAGTCGCTTAGGGCGGCCGATCCTCTTC.

This chain joins TRBV5-1 and TRBJ1-1; 7 bases agree with TRBD1. Germline V gene lookup returns CDR1 SGHRS and CDR2 YFSETQ. The CDR3 is made up of 17 amino acids. Trimming removed 1 base from V and 4 bases from J; junction bases left unmatched: 13. The CDR3 region has the DNA TGCGCCAGCAGCTTGTCGACACTACAGGGGCTGAGCACTGAAGCTTTCTTT. It codes for CASSLSTLQGLSTEAFF.

This sequence joins TRBV10-2 and TRBJ2-6, with 8 bases matching TRBD1. The CDR3 sequence is 17 residues long. V gave up 6 bases and J gave up 0 bases; unmatched junction bases: 7. Germline CDR1 WSHSY, CDR2 SAAADI. Here the CDR3 reads CASSADRAISGANVLTF. The CDR3 region has the DNA TGCGCCAGCAGCGCGGACAGGGCAATCTCTGGGGCCAACGTCCTGACTTTC.

V and J are TRBV7-9 and TRBJ2-1; no firm D call. V dropped 4 bases and J dropped 6 bases, with 4 bases sitting between them. The CDR3 contains 11 residues. Germline CDR1 SEHNR, CDR2 FQNEAQ (reference sequence). The CDR3 nucleotides are TGTGCCAGCAGCTCGCCCAATGAGCAGTTCTTC. It is translated as CASSSPNEQFF.

The chain joins TRBV9 to TRBJ2-7; D gene unclear. The ends were cut back, 0 bases at V and 3 bases at J, with 10 bases in the middle. The CDR3 consists of 14 residues. Germline CDR1 reads SGDLS; CDR2 reads YYNGEE. Written as DNA, the CDR3 is TGTGCCAGCAGCGTAGGTTATCCGGACTACGAGCAGTACTTC. Protein product: CASSVGYPDYEQYF. Together with reference TRBV9 and TRBJ2-7, the CDR3 gives the full variable domain: DSGVTQTPKHLITATGQRVTLRCSPRSGDLSVYWYQQSLDQGLQFLIQYYNGEERAKGNILERFSAQQFPDLHSELNLSSLELGDSALYFCASSVGYPDYEQYFGPGTRLTVT.

The CDR3 spells CASIPTGPRREAFF. DNA for the CDR3: TGTGCCAGCATTCCCACCGGACCTCGGCGGGAAGCTTTCTTT. V gene TRBV2 combines with J gene TRBJ1-1; D is unclear. This CDR3 is 14 amino acids long. V was trimmed by 7 bases and J by 8 bases, leaving 20 bases between them. CDR1 is SNHLY, CDR2 FYNNEI, per germline.

V usage is TRBV7-3 and J usage is TRBJ1-1; 8 bases are shared with TRBD1. CDR3 length equals 16 residues. Unmatched junction bases numbered 7, after V lost 4 bases and J lost 0 bases. Germline assignment: CDR1 SGHTA and CDR2 FQGTGA. The CDR3 bases are TGTGCCAGCAGCTCTCAGGGGGCGCCGATGAACACTGAAGCTTTCTTT. It translates to CASSSQGAPMNTEAFF.

CDR3 bases: TGTGCCAGCAGCACGCCAGGGGGGAGCTCCTACAATGAGCAGTTCTTC. It specifies CASSTPGGSSYNEQFF. The V call is TRBV7-9, the J call TRBJ2-1; a possible D gene is TRBD1 (7 bases). Germline V gene lookup returns CDR1 SEHNR and CDR2 FQNEAQ (reference sequence). The V and J ends lost 5 bases and 0 bases respectively, with 14 bases between them. The CDR3 covers 16 residues. The full variable domain, with the rest looked up from reference TRBV7-9 and TRBJ2-1, is DTGVSQNPRHKITKRGQNVTFRCDPISEHNRLYWYRQTLGQGPEFLTYFQNEAQLEKSRLLSDRFSAERPKGSFSTLEIQRTEQGDSAMYLCASSTPGGSSYNEQFFGPGTRLTVL.

V usage is TRBV18 and J usage is TRBJ2-2; 8 nucleotides line up with TRBD1. Losses at the gene ends were 5 bases for V and 1 base for J; bases not matched to a gene: 6. This CDR3 comprises 16 residues. Germline values: CDR1 KGHSH, CDR2 LQKENI. CDR3 in amino acids: CASSSRTGLNTGELFF. In nucleotides, the CDR3 is TGTGCCAGCTCAAGTCGGACAGGGTTGAACACCGGGGAGCTGTTTTTT.